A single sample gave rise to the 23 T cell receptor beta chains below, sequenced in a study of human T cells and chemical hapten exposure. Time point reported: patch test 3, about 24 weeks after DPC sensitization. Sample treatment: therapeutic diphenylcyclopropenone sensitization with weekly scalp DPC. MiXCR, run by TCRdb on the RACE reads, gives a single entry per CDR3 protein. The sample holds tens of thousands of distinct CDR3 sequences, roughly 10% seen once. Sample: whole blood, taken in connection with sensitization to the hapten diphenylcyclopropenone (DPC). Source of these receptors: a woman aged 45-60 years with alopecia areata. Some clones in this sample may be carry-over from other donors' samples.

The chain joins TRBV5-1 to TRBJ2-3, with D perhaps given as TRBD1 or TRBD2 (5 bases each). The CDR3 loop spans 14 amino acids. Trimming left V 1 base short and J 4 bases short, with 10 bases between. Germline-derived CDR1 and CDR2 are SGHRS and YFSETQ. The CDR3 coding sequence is TGCGCCAGCAGCTTGTCCGGGGACGCAGATACGCAGTATTTT. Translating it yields CASSLSGDADTQYF.

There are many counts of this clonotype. The chain's CDR3 is CASSPKTGNHEQYF. As DNA, the CDR3 is TGTGCCAGCAGCCCGAAGACAGGGAACCACGAGCAGTACTTC. The chain is built from TRBV7-2 and TRBJ2-7; 7 nucleotides line up with TRBD1. Germline-derived CDR1 and CDR2 are SGHTA and FQGNSA. This CDR3 region has 14 residues. After removal of 5 bases from V and 5 bases from J, the junction contained 9 bases not matched to a gene.

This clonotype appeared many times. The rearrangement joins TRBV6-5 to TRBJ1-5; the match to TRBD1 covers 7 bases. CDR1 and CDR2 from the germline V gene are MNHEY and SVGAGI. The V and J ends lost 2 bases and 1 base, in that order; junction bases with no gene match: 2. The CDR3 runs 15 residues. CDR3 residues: CASSYRQGSNQPQHF. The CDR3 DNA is TGTGCCAGCAGTTACCGACAGGGAAGCAATCAGCCCCAGCATTTT.

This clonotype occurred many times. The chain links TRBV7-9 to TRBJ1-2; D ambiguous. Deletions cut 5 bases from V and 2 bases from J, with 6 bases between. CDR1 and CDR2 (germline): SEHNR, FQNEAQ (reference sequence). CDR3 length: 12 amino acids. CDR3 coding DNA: TGTGCCAGCAGCCAAGAAAACTATGGCTACACCTTC. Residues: CASSQENYGYTF. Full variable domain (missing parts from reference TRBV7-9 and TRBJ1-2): DTGVSQNPRHKITKRGQNVTFRCDPISEHNRLYWYRQTLGQGPEFLTYFQNEAQLEKSRLLSDRFSAERPKGSFSTLEIQRTEQGDSAMYLCASSQENYGYTFGSGTRLTVV.

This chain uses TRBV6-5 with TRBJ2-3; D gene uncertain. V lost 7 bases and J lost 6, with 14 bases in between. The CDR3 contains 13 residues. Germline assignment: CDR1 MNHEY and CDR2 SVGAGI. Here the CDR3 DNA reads TGTGCCAGCAAAGATAGGGTTGAGGATACGCAGTATTTT. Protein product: CASKDRVEDTQYF.

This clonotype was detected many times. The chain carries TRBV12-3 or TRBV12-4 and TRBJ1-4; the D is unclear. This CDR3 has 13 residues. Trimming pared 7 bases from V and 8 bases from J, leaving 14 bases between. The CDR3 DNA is TGTGCCAGCACAACTGCCGGCAGCGAAAAACTGTTTTTT. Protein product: CASTTAGSEKLFF.

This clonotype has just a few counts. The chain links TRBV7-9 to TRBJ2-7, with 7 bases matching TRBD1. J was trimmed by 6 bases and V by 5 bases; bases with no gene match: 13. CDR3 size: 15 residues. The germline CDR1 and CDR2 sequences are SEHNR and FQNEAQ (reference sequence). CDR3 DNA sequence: TGTGCCAGCAGCCAGGGTAGGGACAGCCTCTCCGAGCAGTACTTC. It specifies CASSQGRDSLSEQYF.

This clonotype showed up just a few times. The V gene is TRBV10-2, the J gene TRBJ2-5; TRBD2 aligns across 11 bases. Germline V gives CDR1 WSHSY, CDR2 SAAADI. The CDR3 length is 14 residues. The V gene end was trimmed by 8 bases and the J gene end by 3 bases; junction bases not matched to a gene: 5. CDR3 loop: CASRALAGEETQYF. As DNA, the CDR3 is TGCGCCAGCCGGGCACTAGCGGGGGAAGAGACCCAGTACTTC.

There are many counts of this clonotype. The CDR3 DNA reads TGTGCCAGCAGCTTAGTTACAGGATATAATTCACCCCTCCACTTT. Translation: CASSLVTGYNSPLHF. The chain is built from TRBV7-2 and TRBJ1-6; TRBD1 is a possible D gene (5 bases). In germline, CDR1 is SGHTA, CDR2 FQGNSA. Trimming cost V 1 base and J 4 bases, with 8 bases left between them. CDR3 length: 15 amino acids.

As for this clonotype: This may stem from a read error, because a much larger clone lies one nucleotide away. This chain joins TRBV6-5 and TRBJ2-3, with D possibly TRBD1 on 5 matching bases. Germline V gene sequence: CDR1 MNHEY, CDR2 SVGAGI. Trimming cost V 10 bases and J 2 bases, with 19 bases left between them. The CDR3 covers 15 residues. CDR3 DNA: TGTGCCAACAATCCGACACCAGGGCCCACAGATACGCAGTATTTT. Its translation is CANNPTPGPTDTQYF.

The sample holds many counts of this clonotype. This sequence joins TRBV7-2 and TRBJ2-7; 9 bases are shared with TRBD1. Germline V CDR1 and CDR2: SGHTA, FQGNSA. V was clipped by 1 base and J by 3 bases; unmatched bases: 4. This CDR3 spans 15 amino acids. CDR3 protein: CASSLGTGDFYEQYF. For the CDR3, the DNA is TGTGCCAGCAGCTTAGGGACAGGGGACTTCTACGAGCAGTACTTC.

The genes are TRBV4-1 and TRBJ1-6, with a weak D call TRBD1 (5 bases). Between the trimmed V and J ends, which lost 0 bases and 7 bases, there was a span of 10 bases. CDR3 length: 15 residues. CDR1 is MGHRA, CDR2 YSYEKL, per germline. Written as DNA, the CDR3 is TGCGCCAGCAGCCAAGAGGCCCGGGGGAATTCACCCCTCCACTTT. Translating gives CASSQEARGNSPLHF.

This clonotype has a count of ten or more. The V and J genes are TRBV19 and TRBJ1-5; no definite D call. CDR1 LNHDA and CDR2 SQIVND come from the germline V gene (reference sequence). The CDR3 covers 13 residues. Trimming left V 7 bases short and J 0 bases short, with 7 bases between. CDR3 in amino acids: CASTRYSNQPQHF. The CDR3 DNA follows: TGTGCCAGTACAAGGTATAGCAATCAGCCCCAGCATTTT.

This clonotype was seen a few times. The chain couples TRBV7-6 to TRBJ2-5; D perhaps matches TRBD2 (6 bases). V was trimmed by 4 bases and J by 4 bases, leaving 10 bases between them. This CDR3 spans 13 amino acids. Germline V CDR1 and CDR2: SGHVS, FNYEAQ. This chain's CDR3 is CASSSGTGETQYF. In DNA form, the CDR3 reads TGTGCCAGCAGCTCCGGGACTGGAGAGACCCAGTACTTC.

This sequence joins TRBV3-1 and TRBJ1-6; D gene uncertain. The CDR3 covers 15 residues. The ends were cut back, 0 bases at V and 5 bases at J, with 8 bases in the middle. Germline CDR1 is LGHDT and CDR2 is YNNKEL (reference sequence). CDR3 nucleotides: TGTGCCAGCAGCCAAGATTGGCAGGATAATTCACCCCTCCACTTT. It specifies CASSQDWQDNSPLHF.

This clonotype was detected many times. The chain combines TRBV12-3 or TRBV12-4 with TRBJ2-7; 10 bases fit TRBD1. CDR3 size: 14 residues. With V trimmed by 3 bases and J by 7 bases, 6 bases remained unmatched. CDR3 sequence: CASSLGTGDWEQYF. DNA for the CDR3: TGTGCCAGCAGTTTGGGGACAGGGGATTGGGAGCAGTACTTC.

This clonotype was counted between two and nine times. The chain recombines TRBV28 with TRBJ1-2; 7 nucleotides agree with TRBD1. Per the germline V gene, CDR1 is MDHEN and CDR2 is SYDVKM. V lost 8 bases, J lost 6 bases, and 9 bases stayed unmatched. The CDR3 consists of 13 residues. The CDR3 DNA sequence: TGTGCCAGCTGCGGGACAGAGCAGGATGGCTACACCTTC. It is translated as CASCGTEQDGYTF.

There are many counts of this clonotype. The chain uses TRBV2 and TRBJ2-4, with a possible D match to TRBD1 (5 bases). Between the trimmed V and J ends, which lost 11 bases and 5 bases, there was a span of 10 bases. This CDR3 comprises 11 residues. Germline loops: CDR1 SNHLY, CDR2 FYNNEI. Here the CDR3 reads CAWGDENIQYF. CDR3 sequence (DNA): TGTGCCTGGGGCGATGAAAACATTCAGTACTTC.

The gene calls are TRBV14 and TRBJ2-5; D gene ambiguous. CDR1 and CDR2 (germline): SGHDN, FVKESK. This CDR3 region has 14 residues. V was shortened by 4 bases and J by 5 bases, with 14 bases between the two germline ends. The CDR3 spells CASSRSTWLETQYF. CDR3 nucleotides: TGTGCCAGCAGCCGGTCCACCTGGCTGGAGACCCAGTACTTC.

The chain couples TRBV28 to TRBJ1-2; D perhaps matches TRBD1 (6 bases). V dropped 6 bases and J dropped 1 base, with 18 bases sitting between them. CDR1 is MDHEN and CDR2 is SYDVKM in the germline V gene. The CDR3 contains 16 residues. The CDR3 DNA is TGTGCCAGCAGCCCCGACCGGACAGCCCTTAACTATGGCTACACCTTC. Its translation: CASSPDRTALNYGYTF.

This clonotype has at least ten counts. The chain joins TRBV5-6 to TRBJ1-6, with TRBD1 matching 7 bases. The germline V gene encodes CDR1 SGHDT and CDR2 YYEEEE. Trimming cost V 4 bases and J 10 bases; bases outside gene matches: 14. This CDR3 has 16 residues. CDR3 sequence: CASSRDRAFGGSPLHF. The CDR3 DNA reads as TGTGCCAGCAGCCGCGACAGGGCCTTTGGAGGCTCACCCCTCCACTTT.

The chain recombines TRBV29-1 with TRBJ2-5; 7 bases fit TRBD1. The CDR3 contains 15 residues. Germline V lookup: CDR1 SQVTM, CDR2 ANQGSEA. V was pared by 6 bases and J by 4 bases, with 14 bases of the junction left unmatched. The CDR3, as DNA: TGCAGCGTCCCGAATGGGGGACAGAGGCCAGAGACCCAGTACTTC. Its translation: CSVPNGGQRPETQYF.

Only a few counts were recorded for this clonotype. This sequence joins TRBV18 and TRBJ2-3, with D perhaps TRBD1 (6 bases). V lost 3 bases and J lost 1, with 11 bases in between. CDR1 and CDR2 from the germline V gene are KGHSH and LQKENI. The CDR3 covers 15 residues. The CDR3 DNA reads TGTGCCAGCTCACCGAGGACAGCCGGCACAGATACGCAGTATTTT. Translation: CASSPRTAGTDTQYF. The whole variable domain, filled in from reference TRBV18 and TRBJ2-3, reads NAGVMQNPRHLVRRRGQEARLRCSPMKGHSHVYWYRQLPEEGLKFMVYLQKENIIDESGMPKERFSAEFPKEGPSILRIQQVVRGDSAAYFCASSPRTAGTDTQYFGPGTRLTVL.